The entry below describes one T cell receptor (beta chain). RNA amounts of 0.5 to 1 ug underwent reverse transcription with random hexamers. Via MiXCR, TCRdb re-called the immunoSEQ multiplex PCR reads, giving one row per CDR3 protein. The profile shows roughly 130,000 distinct CDR3 sequences, around 96% of them singletons. These data come from a study of CD8 T cells in Susac syndrome. The sequence was obtained from a human donor with multiple sclerosis. Material: CD4+ T cells from PBMCs.

This CDR3 is CATTDRPYGYTF. CDR3 coding DNA: TGTGCCACTACTGACAGGCCCTATGGCTACACCTTC. This chain uses TRBV19 with TRBJ1-2, with a possible D match to TRBD1 (6 bases). The CDR3 spans 12 residues. Germline V gives CDR1 LNHDA, CDR2 SQIVND (reference sequence). V lost 10 bases to trimming and J lost 4 bases, with 13 bases between them.